The entry below describes one TCR beta chain. Its antigen is currently not known. The sample comes from a study of cytomegalovirus exposure and HLA in healthy donors (dated by TCRdb to about 2017). Regarding the complete study: According to an earlier analysis of a few hundred of the donors, about 190 million T cells yielded 95 million to 140 million unique TCR beta sequences and around 280 Gb of sequence data. Of the 300 to 500 genotyped donors, less than 90% were placed in the genetic ancestry cluster associated with self-reported Caucasian donors. Rather than using new phenotypic data, the later analysis identified candidate immune exposures from TCR beta sequences and from how often those sequences occurred across donors. Approximately 300 gigabases of sequencing data and tens of millions of unique TCR sequences made up an early release that covered several hundred HLA-typed donors. A later analysis re-examined previously published TCR beta repertoires from about 700 donors and added high-resolution HLA genotyping to investigate patterns of TCR occurrence. Across around 400 genotyped donors of the cohort, an average of about 250,000 unique TCR beta nucleotide sequences per donor were sequenced, and 15% to 20% of those sequences were non-productive. An earlier analysis of approximately 630 of the donors applied high-throughput TCR beta sequencing to assess whether each TCR beta V gene segment acted as functional or pseudogenic. Several DR-DQ haplotypes were handled as single units for association and clustering, since linkage in the cohort was strong. Along with the roughly 710-subject first cohort, a separate validation cohort of over 90 different subjects was used. The number of donors typed differed by locus, with roughly 620-630 for A, B, C, DRB1 and DQB1, roughly 550 for DQA1, over 600 for DPA1, and approximately 470 for DPB1. Donor age, sex, ethnicity and CMV serostatus were collected together with the repertoire data. The study aimed to test whether signatures of past pathogen exposure could be identified by cataloging public T cell receptors. Both class I and class II loci were covered by HLA typing, at four-digit resolution. High-throughput TCR immunosequencing, statistical association of individual TCRs with disease status, and machine learning were combined to predict cytomegalovirus infection status. The study profiled the T cell repertoires of under 850 subjects by immunosequencing and related them to cytomegalovirus serostatus. Every repertoire in the discovery cohort had been generated on one and the same sequencing platform. A later genetic analysis took genome-wide SNP genotypes for about 55% of the 666 donors and used that subset as a discovery cohort.

The library came from the immunoSEQ multiplex PCR assay. For the multiplex PCR, a mixture combining 60 forward primers for TCR Vbeta segments and 13 reverse primers for TCR Jbeta segments was used. A multiplex PCR assay on genomic DNA amplified the CDR3 region of rearranged TCR beta genes. The amplified TCR beta libraries were sequenced on the Illumina HiSeq System as 87-base-pair reads. The source study handled its data this way. A later analysis counted tens of millions of unique TCR beta chains across the roughly 700 repertoires, and roughly 11 million of these chains were shared by at least two donors. To remove PCR and sequencing errors, raw reads were error-corrected and collapsed into unique sequences using a nearest-neighbor algorithm that merged closely related sequences. CDR3 sequences were aligned to IMGT reference sequences to assign V, D and J gene segments. For a sequence to be retained, a match of at least six nucleotides to both a V gene segment and a J gene segment was required. A rearrangement was called productive if the CDR3 had no stop codons and remained in frame with V and J, and every other rearrangement was called non-productive. Following IMGT convention, CDR3 was defined as the stretch from the second conserved V-encoded cysteine up to the conserved J-encoded phenylalanine. In an earlier analysis of more than 550 of the donors, sequences lacking an unambiguous match to a single V gene segment were excluded. An earlier analysis of 587 of the donors called V segments functional above 56.7% productive rearrangements and segregating when the between-donor standard deviation exceeded 5%. To diagnose cytomegalovirus status from the catalog of TCR beta chain sequences, a statistical classification framework was built. A later analysis assigned V and J genes by comparing TCR nucleotide sequences with IMGT/GENE-DB human TR gene sequences. Using the TCRdist pipeline, a later analysis assigned CDR3 sequences along with most-parsimonious VDJ recombination scenarios. In a later analysis, each TCR beta chain was defined by its CDR3 amino acid sequence together with its V-gene family, and reads without a unique V-gene family were excluded. To address suspected cross-contamination and a sequencing artifact, a later analysis removed approximately 590 highly shared, low-generation-probability nucleotide sequences. In a later analysis, a clonal expansion index was calculated for each public chain from normalized within-repertoire ranks of inferred template counts. Generation probabilities in a later analysis came from a VDJ recombination model fitted to out-of-frame rearrangements, and those results were checked against IGoR. In a later analysis, hypergeometric tests were used to score TCR-TCR, TCR-HLA and TCR-CMV co-occurrence, with a repertoire-size bias correction applied to TCR pairs. In a later analysis, false discovery rates were estimated by permuting HLA or CMV assignments 20 times. In a later analysis, co-occurring TCRs were grouped using DBSCAN, and TCRdist sequence similarity was added for clustering within HLA-allele-positive subsets. Repertoires with fewer than 30,000 or more than 120,000 public chains were left out of co-occurrence clustering, as were a few repertoires with anomalous nucleotide sharing. Imported from immuneACCESS, the table was reduced by TCRdb to in-frame sequences with V and J called. These copies leave out some clones; in studies compared against another copy, an unresolved V gene accounts for under half, and the cause of the remainder is not known. D and trimming come from the DNA, and the V and J calls and clone size come from that table. This sample's table lists fewer than 50,000 clones. The ten biggest clones cover more than 8% of the sample.

The germline V gene gives CDR1 as SGHRS and CDR2 as YFSETQ. At the junction V is shortened by 7 bases and J by 5 bases, with 15 bases in between. Reading from cysteine to phenylalanine, the CDR3 counts 14 amino acids. Of all the DNA, just the CDR3 is kept, 42 bases in frame from base 1. The cohort was made up of approximately 700 healthy bone marrow donors. Cohort members were all nominally healthy when sampled, although unrecorded immune exposures were likely present. The donor was CMV seronegative and was included in the group of about 350 seronegative cohort members. Every donor gave a peripheral blood sample, and the peripheral blood mononuclear cells from that sample were used for TCR beta sequencing. The Qiagen DNeasy Blood Extraction Kit was used to extract genomic DNA from the blood cell samples. The investigation overall reported the following: The only immune exposure information available for the cohort was CMV serostatus. V-gene and J-gene trimming of TCR beta chains was associated with a missense DCLRE1C variant in a later genetic analysis, and the association was replicated in an independent cohort. Presence/absence analyses assumed roughly uniform sequencing depth across donors, an assumption that may not hold. Most TCR sequences were seen in very few donors, while some public TCRs were found in many individuals. A later analysis found that HLA-associated TCR beta chains were more clonally expanded and had lower generation probabilities than equally common non-associated chains. In vitro tests confirmed that three of the cytomegalovirus-associated TCR beta chains recognize cytomegalovirus antigens. Linkage disequilibrium might explain the correlated functional status among segregating V segments, but an unknown experimental factor could not be excluded. The study gave a list of roughly 150 TCR beta chains associated with cytomegalovirus. In an earlier analysis of 587 of the donors, most TCR beta V segments appeared in productive rearrangements about 87% or about 30% of the time, broadly matching IMGT annotations. A further reported finding was that TCR beta sequences accurately predicted the HLA-A and HLA-B alleles for most subjects in the first cohort. In both the original and validation cohorts, the classifier was reported to diagnose cytomegalovirus status with high specificity and sensitivity. In a later analysis, the rate of TCR association differed among HLA loci, with DRB1 alleles having the most associated TCRs and HLA-C alleles having the fewest. Because counts were too low, 15 to 20 rarely observed V segments, including chromosome 9 orphons, were excluded from the earlier analysis of 587 of the donors. Most CMV-associated TCR beta chains appeared to be HLA-restricted in a later analysis, and the HLA associations seemed to be driven largely by CMV exposure. The authors suggested that the approach could potentially be extended to other disease states and immunological phenotypes. The sequencing pipeline was judged likely to have produced a cluster of highly shared sequence variants as a technical artifact. Specific HLA alleles were associated with over 15,000 TCR beta sequences at a false discovery rate of 0.05 in a later analysis. When HLA alleles, especially DR and DQ, strongly co-occurred, attributing TCR associations to individual alleles was difficult. According to a later analysis, parvovirus B19, influenza, CMV and Epstein-Barr virus appeared linked to several top co-occurrence clusters. In this cohort, only TCR beta chains were sequenced, and detectable features were limited by the absence of alpha or paired-chain data. Some IMGT-functional V segments, including TRBV6-2 and TRBV6-3, could not be distinguished by the 87-base-pair reads and were therefore excluded. Because HLA typing was unavailable for some donors at each locus, only the typed subset was used in association tests. According to a later genetic analysis, donors in an Asian-associated ancestry cluster had fewer N-insertions in productive TCRs than the roughly 670-donor mean.

This clonotype was obtained from a male donor in good health and CMV-seronegative. Input material: PBMCs. The rearrangement joined TRBV5-1 to TRBJ1-4, and perhaps TRBD1 as D gene, on 5 matching bases. CDR3 sequence: CASRGGARNEKLFF. The DNA reads as follows: TGCGCCAGCCGCGGAGGGGCTCGAAATGAAAAACTGTTTTTT. Supplemented by the reference TRBV5-1 and TRBJ1-4 proteins around the CDR3, the complete variable domain is KAGVTQTPRYLIKTRGQQVTLSCSPISGHRSVSWYQQTPGQGLQFLFEYFSETQRNKGNFPGRFSGRQFSNSRSEMNVSTLELGDSALYLCASRGGARNEKLFFGSGTQLSVL.